A selection of T cell receptor beta chains follows, all from one sample in a study of OX40 agonist ivuxolimab in advanced cancers. The repertoire was sequenced with immunoSEQ multiplex PCR; TCRdb's copy has only in-frame clones and lacks some. The data show more than 70,000 clones, with more than 65% seen just once and over 4% held by the top ten. The source material was CD4+ or CD8+ T cells sorted from blood, sampled in a trial of the OX40 agonist ivuxolimab. These receptors were obtained from an adult with an advanced solid tumor such as melanoma, head and neck, liver or kidney cancer. The CDR3 runs from the conserved cysteine through the conserved F or W. The D gene is left open where the match is weak. Size values are once, few and many counts, or a class for expanded clones, and some rows have none.

abundance	d_gene	j_gene	v_gene	CDR3nt	CDR3aa
.	TRBD1	TRBJ1-2	TRBV6-6	TGTGCCAGCAGTTCCGGGACAGTCGACAATGGCTACACCTTC	CASSSGTVDNGYTF
few	.	TRBJ2-5	TRBV4-1	TGCGCCAGCAGCCAAGCGGGGCAGGAAGAGACCCAGTACTTC	CASSQAGQEETQYF
few	.	TRBJ2-3	TRBV2	TGTGCCAGCAGTGAAGCGAAGGGGGGCGCCACAGATACGCAGTATTTT	CASSEAKGGATDTQYF
.	TRBD2	TRBJ2-7	TRBV19	TGTGCCAGTAGTACGGCGGGAGTGCCAACCGACGAGCAGTACTTC	CASSTAGVPTDEQYF
.	TRBD1	TRBJ1-2	TRBV19	TGTGCCAGTAGCCTACAGGGGCGGGGTGGCTACACCTTC	CASSLQGRGGYTF
.	TRBD2	TRBJ2-1	TRBV9	TGTGCCAGCAGCGTAGAGGGCGGGAGGGAGCAGTTCTTC	CASSVEGGREQFF
.	.	TRBJ2-5	TRBV25-1	TGTGCCAGCGAACCCGCCTGGGCAGACCAAGAGACCCAGTACTTC	CASEPAWADQETQYF
.	.	TRBJ1-5	TRBV9	TGTGCCAGCAGCGGACAGCCAAATCAGCCCCAGCATTTT	CASSGQPNQPQHF
few	.	TRBJ2-7	TRBV2	TGTGCCAGTACGTTGGATAACTCCAGGGAGCAGTACTTC	CASTLDNSREQYF
once	.	TRBJ2-1	TRBV4-3	TGCGCCAGCAGCCAATCTCAATACAATGAGCAGTTCTTC	CASSQSQYNEQFF
few	.	TRBJ2-1	TRBV5-4	TGTGCCAGCAGCCCGACTAGCTCCTACAATGAGCAGTTCTTC	CASSPTSSYNEQFF
once	TRBD2	TRBJ2-1	TRBV9	TGTGCCAGCAGCGCGGGAGGGCCGGAGTTCTTC	CASSAGGPEFF
.	.	TRBJ2-7	TRBV7-2	TGTGCCAGCAGCCGGAGATTGGTCTACGAGCAGTACTTC	CASSRRLVYEQYF
.	.	TRBJ2-7	TRBV5-1	TGCGCCAGCAGCCTTAACTACGAGCAGTACTTC	CASSLNYEQYF
.	TRBD1	TRBJ1-2	TRBV19	TGTGCCAGTAGTCCTGCCAATTCGATCGGGACAGGGATTCCCACCTTC	CASSPANSIGTGIPTF
.	TRBD1	TRBJ1-3	TRBV6-4	TGTGCCAGCCTGGACAGGGGGCATCTCGGAAACACCATATATTTT	CASLDRGHLGNTIYF
once	TRBD2	TRBJ2-5	TRBV5-1	TGCGCCAGCAGCCAGGGGACTAGCGGGGAAGAGACCCAGTACTTC	CASSQGTSGEETQYF
.	.	TRBJ1-1	TRBV4-2	TGTGCCAGCAGCCAACAGGGATGGAACACTGAAGCTTTCTTT	CASSQQGWNTEAFF
.	TRBD2	TRBJ2-1	TRBV7-2	TGTGCCAGCAGTCGTAGCGGGGGGGACTACAATGAGCAGTTCTTC	CASSRSGGDYNEQFF
.	TRBD1	TRBJ1-2	TRBV11-3	TGTGCCAGCAGCTCGAAAGGGGACAGTTCGGGCTACACCTTC	CASSSKGDSSGYTF
.	TRBD1	TRBJ2-5	TRBV2	TGTGCCAGCAGTTCTCAGGGGGAGGAGACCCAGTACTTC	CASSSQGEETQYF
.	TRBD2	TRBJ2-3	TRBV5-4	TGTGCCAGCAGCATAGGGACTAGCCGAAGCACAGATACGCAGTATTTT	CASSIGTSRSTDTQYF
.	.	TRBJ2-7	TRBV19	TGTGCCAGTAGTAGAAGTCGCTCTGAGCAGTACTTC	CASSRSRSEQYF
.	.	TRBJ1-2	TRBV18	TGTGCCAGCTCACCGACAGACCGTTCCTATTCCTATGGCTACACCTTC	CASSPTDRSYSYGYTF
.	TRBD2	TRBJ2-2	TRBV12-5	TGTGCTAGTGGTCCGGGAGGGGGGACCGGGGAGCTGTTTTTT	CASGPGGGTGELFF
once	.	TRBJ1-2	TRBV4-3	TGCGCCAGCAGCCATGTAAACTATGGCTACACCTTC	CASSHVNYGYTF
.	TRBD1	TRBJ1-4	TRBV19	TGTGCCAGTAGTGGGACAGGGGGTGAAAAACTGTTTTTT	CASSGTGGEKLFF
.	.	TRBJ2-7	TRBV2	TGTGCCAGCAGTGTGGATATGAAGCAGTACTTC	CASSVDMKQYF
.	.	TRBJ1-5	TRBV6-5	TGTGCCAGCAGGGAGATCCGGGACAATAATCAGCCCCAGCATTTT	CASREIRDNNQPQHF
once	.	TRBJ2-7	TRBV7-6	TGTGCCAGCAGCCGCCCCGGAAGCTCCTACGAGCAGTACTTC	CASSRPGSSYEQYF
.	TRBD1	TRBJ1-5	TRBV19	TGTGCCAGTAGTTTCTCGACAGGGGGTCAGCCCCAGCATTTT	CASSFSTGGQPQHF
.	.	TRBJ2-5	TRBV14	TGTGCCAGCAGCCGGGGTAGGGAGACCCAGTACTTC	CASSRGRETQYF
.	.	TRBJ1-1	TRBV6-5	TGTGCCAGCAGTTATCCCAGCACTGAAGCTTTCTTT	CASSYPSTEAFF